This is a list of T cell receptor beta chains from one sample in a study of shared clonotypes between healthy human individuals. Clones were read by immunoSEQ multiplex PCR, and TCRdb kept only the in-frame ones, dropping some. The sample yields over a million clones, about 98.5% seen once. Source material: naive CD4+ T cells sorted from blood. Receptors were obtained from a man younger than 45 in good health. Each CDR3 is given without its conserved first and last residue. The order of the fields is V gene, J gene, CDR3 protein.

v_gene: TRBV27; j_gene: TRBJ2-6; CDR3aa: ASREIGSGANVLT
v_gene: TRBV6-1; j_gene: TRBJ2-3; CDR3aa: ASSVDRINVDTQY
v_gene: TRBV30; j_gene: TRBJ2-2; CDR3aa: AWSVLAGGQLF
v_gene: TRBV27; j_gene: TRBJ1-5; CDR3aa: ASSHGQSHQPQH
v_gene: TRBV7-9; j_gene: TRBJ1-2; CDR3aa: ASSFRVDGYT
v_gene: TRBV6-1; j_gene: TRBJ2-5; CDR3aa: ASSEGPGTVQETQY
v_gene: TRBV10-1; j_gene: TRBJ2-7; CDR3aa: ASSRLAGGLEQY
v_gene: TRBV9; j_gene: TRBJ2-1; CDR3aa: ASSVTVYNEQF
v_gene: TRBV6-5; j_gene: TRBJ2-1; CDR3aa: ASMGAAQQRDEQF
v_gene: TRBV18; j_gene: TRBJ2-3; CDR3aa: ASSRGLAESTDTQY
v_gene: TRBV5-1; j_gene: TRBJ2-7; CDR3aa: ASSSAPGSSEQY
v_gene: TRBV5-1; j_gene: TRBJ2-7; CDR3aa: ASSRDRGYEQY
v_gene: TRBV5-1; j_gene: TRBJ2-5; CDR3aa: ASSLVRSPEETQY
v_gene: TRBV18; j_gene: TRBJ2-7; CDR3aa: ASSPQDRFNYEQY
v_gene: TRBV4-1; j_gene: TRBJ1-4; CDR3aa: ASSQDQGQSNEKLF
v_gene: TRBV5-4; j_gene: TRBJ2-5; CDR3aa: ASSLDGRETQY
v_gene: TRBV5-1; j_gene: TRBJ2-4; CDR3aa: ASSLGTSGRERAKNIQY
v_gene: TRBV20-1; j_gene: TRBJ2-7; CDR3aa: SARGGHEQY
v_gene: TRBV11-3; j_gene: TRBJ2-1; CDR3aa: ASSSRRDLDNEQF
v_gene: TRBV28; j_gene: TRBJ1-4; CDR3aa: ASSDDRFYEKLF
v_gene: TRBV5-5; j_gene: TRBJ2-3; CDR3aa: ASSLTQGSSTDTQY
v_gene: TRBV6-1; j_gene: TRBJ2-1; CDR3aa: ASQRMTGPYNEQF
v_gene: TRBV9; j_gene: TRBJ2-2; CDR3aa: ASSVVGAGELF
v_gene: TRBV5-1; j_gene: TRBJ2-5; CDR3aa: ASSLGQRQETQY
v_gene: TRBV18; j_gene: TRBJ1-1; CDR3aa: ASSPFLVAAGMNTEAF
v_gene: TRBV7-9; j_gene: TRBJ2-1; CDR3aa: ASSRRGGTGSNEQF
v_gene: TRBV5-1; j_gene: TRBJ2-5; CDR3aa: ASSLGLAGGAGQETQY
v_gene: TRBV6-1; j_gene: TRBJ1-2; CDR3aa: ASTQTGRGYT
v_gene: TRBV6-5; j_gene: TRBJ2-1; CDR3aa: ASSSRDISSYNEQF
v_gene: TRBV6-6; j_gene: TRBJ2-2; CDR3aa: ASRKQNTGELF
v_gene: TRBV28; j_gene: TRBJ2-2; CDR3aa: ASSLQVPGELF
v_gene: TRBV6-1; j_gene: TRBJ1-5; CDR3aa: ASSEEVKINQPQH
v_gene: TRBV4-2; j_gene: TRBJ2-2; CDR3aa: ASQSGRGNTGELF
v_gene: TRBV4-1; j_gene: TRBJ2-2; CDR3aa: ASSLLGSSGELF
v_gene: TRBV5-4; j_gene: TRBJ2-2; CDR3aa: ASRDPNTGELF
v_gene: TRBV18; j_gene: TRBJ2-6; CDR3aa: ASRDSGANVLT
v_gene: TRBV2; j_gene: TRBJ1-5; CDR3aa: ASSGTGDSNQPQH
v_gene: TRBV2; j_gene: TRBJ2-7; CDR3aa: ASSDHRDADEQY
v_gene: TRBV5-1; j_gene: TRBJ1-2; CDR3aa: ASNHPQGSGYT
v_gene: TRBV19; j_gene: TRBJ2-3; CDR3aa: ASSILAGPSTDTQY
v_gene: TRBV9; j_gene: TRBJ2-3; CDR3aa: ASSVVESGGTDTQY